This T cell receptor beta chain appears in the sequencing data of a study of blood T cell repertoires in COVID-19. Generated by immunoSEQ multiplex PCR, the TCRdb table keeps only in-frame clones and is missing some. The sample has around 180,000 clones; 75% to 90% are singletons. The CDR3 has 15 amino acids. Trimming took off 0 bases at V and 2 bases at J, with 14 bases between the two ends. The V gene's germline CDR1 is GTSNPN and CDR2 SVGIG (reference sequence). Source material: peripheral blood. The gene calls are TRBV30 and TRBJ2-7; perhaps TRBD2 as D (6 bases). The clonotype was recovered from a man in his 70s with active or convalescent COVID-19. The DNA for the CDR3 is TGTGCCTGGAGTGTAGGCGGGGAGTGGCCCTACGAGCAGTACTTC. Encoded protein: CAWSVGGEWPYEQYF.